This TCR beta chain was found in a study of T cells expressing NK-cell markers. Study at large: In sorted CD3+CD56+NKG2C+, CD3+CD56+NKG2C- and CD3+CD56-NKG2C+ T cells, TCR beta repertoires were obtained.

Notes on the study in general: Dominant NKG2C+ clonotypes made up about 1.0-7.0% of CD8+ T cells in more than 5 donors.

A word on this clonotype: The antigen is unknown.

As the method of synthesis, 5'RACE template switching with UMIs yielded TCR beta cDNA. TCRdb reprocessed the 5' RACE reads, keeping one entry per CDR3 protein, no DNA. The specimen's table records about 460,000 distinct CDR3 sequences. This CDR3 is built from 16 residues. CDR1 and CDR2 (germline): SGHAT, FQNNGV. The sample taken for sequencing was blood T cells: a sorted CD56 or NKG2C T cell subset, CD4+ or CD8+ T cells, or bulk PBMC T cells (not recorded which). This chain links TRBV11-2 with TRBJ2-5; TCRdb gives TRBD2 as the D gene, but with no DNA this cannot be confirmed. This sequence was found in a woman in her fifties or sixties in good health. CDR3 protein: CASSLWRLAGQETQYF.